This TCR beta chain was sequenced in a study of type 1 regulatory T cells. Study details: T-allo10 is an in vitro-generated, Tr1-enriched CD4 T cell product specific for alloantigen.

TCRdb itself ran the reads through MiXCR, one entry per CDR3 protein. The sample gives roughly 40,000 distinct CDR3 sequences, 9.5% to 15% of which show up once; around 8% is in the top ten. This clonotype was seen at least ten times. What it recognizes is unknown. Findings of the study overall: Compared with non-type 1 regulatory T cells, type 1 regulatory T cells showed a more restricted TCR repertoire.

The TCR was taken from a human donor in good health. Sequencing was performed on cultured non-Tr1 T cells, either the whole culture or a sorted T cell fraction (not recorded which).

DNA of the CDR3: TGTGCCAGCATGCCCCGGCGCGGGGGAGCTGAAGCTTTCTTT. Translation: CASMPRRGGAEAFF. V gene TRBV25-1 combines with J gene TRBJ1-1, with a tentative D call TRBD1 (5 bases). Per germline, CDR1 MGHDK and CDR2 SYGVNS. The CDR3 loop spans 14 amino acids. V was clipped by 7 bases and J by 6 bases, with 18 bases between them. Looking up the rest from reference TRBV25-1 and TRBJ1-1 gives the full variable domain: EADIYQTPRYLVIGTGKKITLECSQTMGHDKMYWYQQDPGMELHLIHYSYGVNSTEKGDLSSESTVSRIRTEHFPLTLESARPSHTSQYLCASMPRRGGAEAFFGQGTRLTVV.